A selection of T cell receptor beta chains follows, all from one sample in a study of early stage breast cancer tumors. The assay was immunoSEQ multiplex PCR, and TCRdb's table has in-frame clones only and misses some. This sample yields 20,000 to 25,000 clones, of which about 70% are seen a single time; around 9.5% belongs to the top ten. Input material: breast tumor tissue. All receptors derive from a person between 55 and 69 years old with breast cancer. CDR3s include the opening cysteine and the closing phenylalanine or tryptophan. Each record gives: J gene, V gene, D gene, clone size, CDR3 protein, CDR3 DNA. The D gene is left open where the match is weak. Expanded clones get a size class; other rows say once, few or many, or leave the size out.

j_call: TRBJ2-5
v_call: TRBV6-1
d_call: .
clone_size: .
cdr3_aa: CASSEQGQETQYF
cdr3_nt: TGTGCCAGCAGTGAACAGGGGCAAGAGACCCAGTACTTC

j_call: TRBJ1-4
v_call: TRBV5-1
d_call: TRBD1
clone_size: few
cdr3_aa: CASSTGTVNEKLFF
cdr3_nt: TGCGCCAGCAGTACCGGGACAGTTAATGAAAAACTGTTTTTT

j_call: TRBJ2-3
v_call: TRBV10-3
d_call: TRBD1
clone_size: .
cdr3_aa: CAITSDRVNTDTQYF
cdr3_nt: TGTGCCATCACCAGCGACAGGGTAAACACAGATACGCAGTATTTT

j_call: TRBJ2-7
v_call: TRBV9
d_call: TRBD2
clone_size: .
cdr3_aa: CASSVGGGLAGEQYF
cdr3_nt: TGTGCCAGCAGCGTAGGGGGAGGACTAGCGGGGGAGCAGTACTTC

j_call: TRBJ1-4
v_call: TRBV10-3
d_call: TRBD1
clone_size: medium-sized
cdr3_aa: CAIGDSENEKLFF
cdr3_nt: TGTGCCATCGGGGACAGTGAAAATGAAAAACTGTTTTTT

j_call: TRBJ1-2
v_call: TRBV7-9
d_call: .
clone_size: few
cdr3_aa: CASSSLDRFYGYTF
cdr3_nt: TGTGCCAGCAGCTCCTTAGACAGATTCTATGGCTACACCTTC

j_call: TRBJ2-3
v_call: TRBV5-1
d_call: .
clone_size: few
cdr3_aa: CASSSTGGAGPTDTQYF
cdr3_nt: TGCGCCAGCAGCTCGACGGGTGGGGCGGGGCCCACAGATACGCAGTATTTT

j_call: TRBJ2-4
v_call: TRBV27
d_call: TRBD1
clone_size: .
cdr3_aa: CASSRSGTGKNIQYF
cdr3_nt: TGTGCCAGCAGTAGATCCGGGACAGGGAAAAACATTCAGTACTTC

j_call: TRBJ2-2
v_call: TRBV5-1
d_call: TRBD2
clone_size: .
cdr3_aa: CASSHTSGRSTGELFF
cdr3_nt: TGCGCCAGCAGCCATACTAGCGGGAGGAGCACCGGGGAGCTGTTTTTT

j_call: TRBJ2-1
v_call: TRBV6-6
d_call: TRBD2
clone_size: .
cdr3_aa: CASSYSIAGSYNEQFF
cdr3_nt: TGTGCCAGCAGTTATTCAATAGCGGGGTCATACAATGAGCAGTTCTTC

j_call: TRBJ1-5
v_call: TRBV6-5
d_call: .
clone_size: once
cdr3_aa: CASSPVISNQPQHF
cdr3_nt: TGTGCCAGCAGCCCGGTTATTAGCAATCAGCCCCAGCATTTT

j_call: TRBJ1-2
v_call: TRBV19
d_call: TRBD1
clone_size: .
cdr3_aa: CASISNRGPNYGYTF
cdr3_nt: TGTGCCAGTATTTCCAACAGGGGGCCTAACTATGGCTACACCTTC

j_call: TRBJ2-7
v_call: TRBV28
d_call: .
clone_size: .
cdr3_aa: CASSSGGDYEQYF
cdr3_nt: TGTGCCAGCAGTTCAGGAGGGGACTACGAGCAGTACTTC

j_call: TRBJ1-1
v_call: TRBV6-5
d_call: .
clone_size: .
cdr3_aa: CASSYFGQMNTEAFF
cdr3_nt: TGTGCCAGCAGTTACTTTGGACAGATGAACACTGAAGCTTTCTTT

j_call: TRBJ2-2
v_call: TRBV7-3
d_call: TRBD1
clone_size: .
cdr3_aa: CASSPEGTENTGELFF
cdr3_nt: TGTGCCAGCAGCCCGGAAGGGACAGAGAACACCGGGGAGCTGTTTTTT

j_call: TRBJ2-1
v_call: TRBV18
d_call: TRBD2
clone_size: .
cdr3_aa: CASSRTSGSLGEQFF
cdr3_nt: TGTGCCAGCTCGCGGACTAGCGGGAGTCTTGGTGAGCAGTTCTTC

j_call: TRBJ2-7
v_call: TRBV7-2
d_call: TRBD2
clone_size: .
cdr3_aa: CASSFRGGSSREQYF
cdr3_nt: TGTGCCAGCAGCTTCCGGGGGGGTAGCAGCCGCGAGCAGTACTTC

j_call: TRBJ2-1
v_call: TRBV5-6
d_call: .
clone_size: .
cdr3_aa: CASSLYGVPGDEQFF
cdr3_nt: TGTGCCAGCAGCTTGTATGGGGTCCCGGGGGATGAGCAGTTCTTC

j_call: TRBJ2-2
v_call: TRBV5-4
d_call: TRBD2
clone_size: .
cdr3_aa: CASSLDAGGRANTGELFF
cdr3_nt: TGTGCCAGCAGCTTGGATGCGGGAGGGAGGGCGAACACCGGGGAGCTGTTTTTT

j_call: TRBJ2-3
v_call: TRBV12-5
d_call: .
clone_size: .
cdr3_aa: CASGLGQADTQYF
cdr3_nt: TGTGCTAGTGGTTTGGGGCAGGCGGATACGCAGTATTTT

j_call: TRBJ1-5
v_call: TRBV30
d_call: .
clone_size: few
cdr3_aa: CAWSVESGWNQPQHF
cdr3_nt: TGTGCCTGGAGTGTAGAATCGGGTTGGAATCAGCCCCAGCATTTT

j_call: TRBJ2-2
v_call: TRBV7-9
d_call: .
clone_size: .
cdr3_aa: CASSWTGESTGELFF
cdr3_nt: TGTGCCAGCAGCTGGACCGGGGAAAGCACCGGGGAGCTGTTTTTT

j_call: TRBJ2-5
v_call: TRBV18
d_call: .
clone_size: .
cdr3_aa: CASSLGEVETQYF
cdr3_nt: TGTGCCAGCTCCCTAGGGGAGGTAGAGACCCAGTACTTC

j_call: TRBJ2-7
v_call: TRBV28
d_call: TRBD1
clone_size: .
cdr3_aa: CASSSPFRGLHEQYF
cdr3_nt: TGTGCCAGCAGTTCCCCTTTCAGGGGGCTCCACGAGCAGTACTTC

j_call: TRBJ2-2
v_call: TRBV19
d_call: TRBD1
clone_size: .
cdr3_aa: CASSTVTGLGTGELFF
cdr3_nt: TGTGCCAGTAGTACGGTGACAGGGTTAGGCACCGGGGAGCTGTTTTTT

j_call: TRBJ2-2
v_call: TRBV10-3
d_call: .
clone_size: .
cdr3_aa: CAISAPTGGRAAGELFF
cdr3_nt: TGTGCCATCAGTGCCCCCACAGGGGGGAGGGCCGCCGGGGAGCTGTTTTTT

j_call: TRBJ2-2
v_call: TRBV5-1
d_call: TRBD2
clone_size: once
cdr3_aa: CASRSTSGRVNTGELFF
cdr3_nt: TGCGCCAGCAGATCCACTAGCGGGAGGGTGAACACCGGGGAGCTGTTTTTT

j_call: TRBJ1-1
v_call: TRBV19
d_call: .
clone_size: .
cdr3_aa: CASSNRVDTEAFF
cdr3_nt: TGTGCCAGTAGTAACAGGGTGGACACTGAAGCTTTCTTT

j_call: TRBJ1-5
v_call: TRBV23-1
d_call: .
clone_size: .
cdr3_aa: CASSQSQGRWGSNQPQHF
cdr3_nt: TGCGCCAGCAGTCAATCACAGGGACGGTGGGGGAGCAATCAGCCCCAGCATTTT

j_call: TRBJ1-2
v_call: TRBV18
d_call: .
clone_size: .
cdr3_aa: CASSPNTGNYGYTF
cdr3_nt: TGTGCCAGCTCACCAAACACAGGGAACTATGGCTACACCTTC

j_call: TRBJ1-1
v_call: TRBV5-1
d_call: TRBD1
clone_size: .
cdr3_aa: CASNSGTANTEAFF
cdr3_nt: TGCGCCAGCAATAGCGGGACAGCCAACACTGAAGCTTTCTTT

j_call: TRBJ1-1
v_call: TRBV4-2
d_call: .
clone_size: once
cdr3_aa: CASSQDGHTEAFF
cdr3_nt: TGTGCCAGCAGCCAAGATGGGCACACTGAAGCTTTCTTT

j_call: TRBJ2-3
v_call: TRBV5-6
d_call: TRBD1
clone_size: .
cdr3_aa: CASSHGQGTDTQYF
cdr3_nt: TGTGCCAGCAGCCATGGACAGGGCACAGATACGCAGTATTTT

j_call: TRBJ2-2
v_call: TRBV19
d_call: .
clone_size: .
cdr3_aa: CASRLGGNTGELFF
cdr3_nt: TGTGCCAGTAGGTTGGGGGGGAACACCGGGGAGCTGTTTTTT

j_call: TRBJ1-4
v_call: TRBV30
d_call: TRBD1
clone_size: .
cdr3_aa: CAWSTGTANEKLFF
cdr3_nt: TGTGCCTGGAGTACCGGGACAGCTAATGAAAAACTGTTTTTT

j_call: TRBJ1-1
v_call: TRBV7-9
d_call: TRBD1
clone_size: .
cdr3_aa: CASSSTPDRGSHEAFF
cdr3_nt: TGTGCCAGCAGCTCCACCCCGGACAGGGGGAGTCACGAAGCTTTCTTT

j_call: TRBJ2-7
v_call: TRBV5-6
d_call: .
clone_size: .
cdr3_aa: CASSLTGEAYEQYF
cdr3_nt: TGTGCCAGCAGCTTGACAGGGGAGGCCTACGAGCAGTACTTC

j_call: TRBJ2-1
v_call: TRBV29-1
d_call: TRBD2
clone_size: .
cdr3_aa: CSVGTSGLTGHEQFF
cdr3_nt: TGCAGCGTTGGGACTAGCGGGCTCACCGGCCATGAGCAGTTCTTC

j_call: TRBJ2-5
v_call: TRBV11-2
d_call: .
clone_size: .
cdr3_aa: CASSLGRDGTQYF
cdr3_nt: TGTGCCAGCAGCTTAGGTCGGGATGGGACCCAGTACTTC

j_call: TRBJ1-2
v_call: TRBV6-6
d_call: .
clone_size: few
cdr3_aa: CASTKKGLYGYTF
cdr3_nt: TGTGCCAGCACTAAAAAGGGGCTTTATGGCTACACCTTC

j_call: TRBJ2-3
v_call: TRBV5-4
d_call: .
clone_size: .
cdr3_aa: CASGAASTDTQYF
cdr3_nt: TGTGCCAGCGGGGCGGCTAGCACAGATACGCAGTATTTT

j_call: TRBJ2-1
v_call: TRBV28
d_call: .
clone_size: once
cdr3_aa: CASSLPGPGGIAEQFF
cdr3_nt: TGTGCCAGCAGTTTACCGGGTCCTGGGGGGATAGCCGAGCAGTTCTTC

j_call: TRBJ2-6
v_call: TRBV5-1
d_call: TRBD1
clone_size: .
cdr3_aa: CASLPGTGFGANVLTF
cdr3_nt: TGCGCCAGCTTGCCCGGGACAGGGTTCGGGGCCAACGTCCTGACTTTC

j_call: TRBJ2-7
v_call: TRBV2
d_call: .
clone_size: .
cdr3_aa: CASSATTASYEQYF
cdr3_nt: TGTGCCAGCAGTGCAACGACAGCTTCCTACGAGCAGTACTTC

j_call: TRBJ2-7
v_call: TRBV9
d_call: TRBD2
clone_size: .
cdr3_aa: CASSVGWGGSYEQYF
cdr3_nt: TGTGCCAGCAGCGTAGGGTGGGGAGGGTCCTACGAGCAGTACTTC

j_call: TRBJ2-5
v_call: TRBV5-4
d_call: .
clone_size: .
cdr3_aa: CASSPGLGEVGETQYF
cdr3_nt: TGTGCCAGCAGCCCCGGGTTGGGGGAGGTGGGAGAGACCCAGTACTTC

j_call: TRBJ1-1
v_call: TRBV20-1
d_call: .
clone_size: .
cdr3_aa: CSARVQTEAFF
cdr3_nt: TGCAGTGCTAGAGTCCAGACTGAAGCTTTCTTT

j_call: TRBJ2-2
v_call: TRBV29-1
d_call: TRBD2
clone_size: .
cdr3_aa: CSARLAGHTGELFF
cdr3_nt: TGCAGCGCTCGGCTAGCGGGGCACACCGGGGAGCTGTTTTTT

j_call: TRBJ1-2
v_call: TRBV27
d_call: TRBD1
clone_size: .
cdr3_aa: CASSFLTGGNGYTF
cdr3_nt: TGTGCCAGCAGTTTTTTGACAGGGGGAAATGGCTACACCTTC

j_call: TRBJ2-1
v_call: TRBV18
d_call: TRBD2
clone_size: .
cdr3_aa: CASSPGLAGNEQFF
cdr3_nt: TGTGCCAGCTCACCCGGACTAGCGGGCAATGAGCAGTTCTTC

j_call: TRBJ2-7
v_call: TRBV9
d_call: .
clone_size: few
cdr3_aa: CASSPTGRERGYEQYF
cdr3_nt: TGTGCCAGCAGCCCCACAGGGAGAGAGAGGGGCTACGAGCAGTACTTC

j_call: TRBJ1-5
v_call: TRBV30
d_call: TRBD1
clone_size: .
cdr3_aa: CAWSGGTVFNQPQHF
cdr3_nt: TGTGCCTGGAGTGGGGGGACAGTGTTTAATCAGCCCCAGCATTTT

j_call: TRBJ1-2
v_call: TRBV5-4
d_call: .
clone_size: .
cdr3_aa: CASSRQGAEYGYTF
cdr3_nt: TGTGCCAGCAGCCGCCAGGGCGCTGAGTATGGCTACACCTTC

j_call: TRBJ2-7
v_call: TRBV10-3
d_call: TRBD2
clone_size: few
cdr3_aa: CATYHSGDRYEQYF
cdr3_nt: TGTGCCACCTACCATAGCGGGGATCGCTACGAGCAGTACTTC

j_call: TRBJ2-7
v_call: TRBV2
d_call: .
clone_size: .
cdr3_aa: CASSEQESYEQYF
cdr3_nt: TGTGCCAGCAGTGAACAGGAATCCTACGAGCAGTACTTC

j_call: TRBJ2-1
v_call: TRBV7-2
d_call: TRBD2
clone_size: .
cdr3_aa: CASSLISGVDAYNEQFF
cdr3_nt: TGTGCCAGCAGCTTAATTAGCGGGGTAGACGCCTACAATGAGCAGTTCTTC

j_call: TRBJ2-7
v_call: TRBV7-8
d_call: TRBD2
clone_size: .
cdr3_aa: CASSLARTSGKSEQYF
cdr3_nt: TGTGCCAGCAGCTTAGCCCGGACTAGCGGGAAAAGTGAGCAGTACTTC

j_call: TRBJ2-7
v_call: TRBV30
d_call: TRBD2
clone_size: .
cdr3_aa: CAWSATPGLVYEQYF
cdr3_nt: TGTGCCTGGAGTGCAACTCCGGGACTAGTGTACGAGCAGTACTTC